This note documents a single T cell receptor beta chain sequence. Its antigen has not been determined. No quality values exist for individual bases; no much larger clone is one base distant. The immunoSEQ Assay, a bias-controlled multiplex PCR, was used to amplify TCRbeta CDR3 regions from genomic DNA. From the authors' description of their analysis: Nucleated cell counts per sample were estimated from amplification of reference gene primers within the assay. Sequence reads were collapsed and filtered to measure the absolute abundance of every unique TCRbeta CDR3 rearrangement. For each sample, productive Simpson clonality was calculated as the square root of Simpson's diversity index across productive rearrangements. Held by TCRdb, this immuneACCESS table contains in-frame sequences only and omits some clones. Under half of the omission traces to an unresolved V gene where checked; the cause of the rest is unknown. From that table come the V and J calls and clone size; the DNA was used to work out D and trimming. The sample table holds 150,000 or so clones, of which 80% were seen once. The biggest ten clones account for about 6% of the sample.

This sample stems from a study of blood T cell repertoires in COVID-19 (dated by TCRdb to 2018 to 2020). Regarding the research as a whole: The collaborator samples originated in the United States, Italy and Spain and spanned the acute and convalescent phases of COVID-19. The material from the prospective study consisted of cDNA or gDNA derived from T cells, B-cell-depleted T cells, or PBMCs. Samples came from the ongoing ImmuneRACE study (first 160 participants) plus 1,254 subjects from 6 global collaborators. Deeply sampled blood TCRbeta repertoires from subjects exposed to, actively infected with, or recovered from COVID-19 were included in the dataset. The sample metadata nearly always contained a de-identified subject ID, COVID-19 status, age in years and sex. Where available, HLA class I and class II types were obtained from metadata supplied by the sample provider rather than from assay-based typing. The repertoires were made available in a free public database intended to serve as a resource for research on the immune response to SARS-CoV-2.

Participants in the prospective study were aged roughly 18 to 95 years, lived in about two dozen United States geographic areas, and enrolled through a virtual design. Cohort assignment in the prospective study relied on participant-reported clinical history from a screening survey and a study questionnaire. For ImmuneRACE Cohort 3, a participant was defined as recovered based on two consecutive negative NP/OP PCR tests, clearance by a healthcare professional, or resolution of symptoms. Mobile phlebotomists in the prospective study collected whole blood, serum and a nasopharyngeal or oropharyngeal swab from every participant. Participants in the prospective study had the option to provide additional blood draws and questionnaires over a 2-month period. Prospective study blood samples were shipped either frozen or at room temperature before DNA extraction. The CDR3 contains 14 residues, cysteine and phenylalanine counted. The kept DNA is CDR3 alone, 42 bases in frame from the first base. The germline V gene yields MNHEY for CDR1 and SVGAGI for CDR2. The V end gives up 8 bases and the J end 6 bases, leaving 8 bases in the junction not matched to a gene.

Study-wide conclusions, independent of this receptor: How much clinical and demographic metadata was included differed by source and by participant, and the metadata was provided uncurated.

The rearranged chain carries TRBV6-5 and TRBJ2-1; 9 central nucleotides agree with TRBD2. The specimen sequenced was PBMCs or T cells enriched from blood (not recorded which). This receptor was identified in a middle-aged man who had recovered from COVID-19. CDR3 reads: CASSRTSEGNEQFF. The DNA sequence is given as TGTGCCAGCTCCAGGACTAGCGAAGGCAATGAGCAGTTCTTC.